One and the same sample provided the 20 T cell receptor beta chains below, sequenced in a study of tumor and adjacent non-tumor tissue in lung cancer. No cell sorting was done before RNA was extracted from the tissue. More than 3 cm separated this lung sample from the edge of the tumor. A modified ARM-PCR protocol with three rounds of nested PCR amplified TCRbeta. Using its own MiXCR run on the multiplex PCR reads, TCRdb lists one record per CDR3 protein. The sample holds almost 75,000 distinct CDR3 sequences, roughly 75% seen once. Material: distant non-tumor lung tissue. The receptors were sampled from a woman between 50 and 59 years old with non-small cell lung cancer.

In its sample, this clonotype was seen once. V and J are TRBV20-1 and TRBJ2-1, with 7 bases that match TRBD2. Per germline, CDR1 DFQATT and CDR2 SNEGSKA (reference sequence). This CDR3 contains 15 residues. Trimming cost V 6 bases and J 8 bases; bases outside gene matches: 16. The chain's CDR3 is CSALGSSGPADEQFF. The DNA for the CDR3 is TGCAGTGCGCTTGGGTCTAGCGGACCCGCGGATGAGCAGTTCTTC.

The table lists this clonotype with a count of one. The CDR3 does not end in the conserved phenylalanine or tryptophan, so this is likely a read error. The DNA is omitted, as the CDR3 cannot be located on it reliably, and the CDR3 follows TCRdb's listing. V is TRBV6-2 or TRBV6-3 and J is TRBJ1-5; the table's D call TRBD1 went unverified against the DNA. The CDR3 contains 14 residues when both ends are counted. Per the germline V gene, CDR1 is MNHEY and CDR2 is SVGEGT. The CDR3 here is CASRPGGANQPEHL.

In regard to this clonotype: A junction end diverges from the germline sequence, so it may reflect a read error. The V call is TRBV11-2, the J call TRBJ2-7; D may correspond to TRBD1 or TRBD2 (5 bases each). The germline V gene encodes CDR1 SGHAT and CDR2 FQNNGV. CDR3 length: 15 amino acids. The CDR3 DNA follows: TGTGCCAGCAGCTTAGTAACGGGCGAGAGGGGCGAGCGGTACTTC. This sequence encodes CASSLVTGERGERYF.

Concerning this clonotype: With a much larger clone just one base away, this may be a read error. This chain joins TRBV20-1 and TRBJ2-1; 9 nucleotides line up with TRBD2. V was pared by 5 bases and J by 7 bases, with 9 bases of the junction left unmatched. The CDR3 extends over 14 amino acids. Germline-derived CDR1 and CDR2 are DFQATT and SNEGSKA (reference sequence). The CDR3 DNA reads TGCAGTGCTCATAGCGGGAGTAGGAGTAATGAGCAGTTCTTC. Amino acids: CSAHSGSRSNEQFF.

A word on this clonotype: An end of the junction differs from the germline gene, which may be a read error. V usage is TRBV30 and J usage is TRBJ2-3; weak D call: TRBD2 (6 bases). From germline, CDR1 is GTSNPN and CDR2 SVGIG (reference sequence). The CDR3 is 15 amino acids. DNA for the CDR3: TGTGCCTGGAGTATACGGCTAGCGTTGACAGATATGCAGTATTTT. Translated, it gives CAWSIRLALTDMQYF.

As regards this clonotype: Since a much larger clone is just one base distant, this may be a read error. This chain links TRBV12-3 or TRBV12-4 with TRBJ2-2; the D gene is possibly TRBD2 (6 bases). V lost 8 bases to trimming and J lost 5 bases, with 12 bases between them. The CDR3 covers 13 residues. DNA for the CDR3: TGTGCCAGCTGTTGGGGAGGAACCGGGGAGCTGTTTTTT. It codes for CASCWGGTGELFF.

The rearrangement joins TRBV11-2 to TRBJ2-1; 11 nucleotides agree with TRBD2. The CDR3 extends over 16 amino acids. Germline CDR1 reads SGHAT; CDR2 reads FQNNGV. After removal of 2 bases from V and 7 bases from J, the junction contained 7 bases not matched to a gene. The CDR3 reads CASSLPIAGGWNEQFF. CDR3 sequence (DNA): TGTGCCAGCAGCTTACCCATAGCGGGAGGGTGGAATGAGCAGTTCTTC.

Comments on this clonotype: The conserved closing phenylalanine or tryptophan is absent in this CDR3, likely reflecting a read error. The chain joins TRBV5-6 to TRBJ2-5; 13 bases are a match to TRBD2. The CDR3 contains 14 residues. The V gene's germline CDR1 is SGHDT and CDR2 YYEEEE. The CDR3 loop reads CACSLLAGGETQYL. CDR3 nucleotide sequence: TGTGCCTGCAGCCTACTAGCGGGAGGGGAGACCCAGTACCTC.

This clonotype has a handful of counts. This could be a read error, since a much larger clone is one nucleotide away. V usage is TRBV4-1 and J usage is TRBJ1-3; TRBD1 is a possible D gene (5 bases). The CDR3 spans 18 residues. Looked up from germline, CDR1 is MGHRA and CDR2 is YSYEKL. The CDR3 sequence is CASSQGGDPDSSGNAIYF. In DNA form, the CDR3 reads TGCGCCAGCAGCCAAGGGGGGGATCCAGACAGCTCTGGAAACGCCATATATTTT.

Regarding this clonotype: At one boundary the junction diverges from the germline segment, which might be a read error. The genes are TRBV7-9 and TRBJ1-4; D remains unclear. CDR1 and CDR2 (germline): SEHNR, FQNEAQ (reference sequence). CDR3 length equals 15 residues. The CDR3 nucleotides are TGTGCCAACAGTTCAGGCGATGCAACTAACGAAAAACTGTTTTTT. This gives the protein CANSSGDATNEKLFF.

Note on this clonotype: This may arise from a read error, as a much more abundant clone is one base away. The V call is TRBV4-3, the J call TRBJ2-7; 13 nucleotides line up with TRBD2. V lost 1 base to trimming and J lost 3 bases; unmatched junction nucleotides: 0. This CDR3 is 15 amino acids long. Germline CDR1 reads LGHNA; CDR2 reads YSLEER. CDR3 sequence: CASSQGLAGGYEQYF. CDR3 bases: TGCGCCAGCAGCCAAGGACTAGCGGGAGGCTACGAGCAGTACTTC.

Judged by abundance, this clonotype is medium-sized. The chain employs TRBV11-1 and TRBJ2-1; D perhaps matches TRBD2 (6 bases). V was shortened by 3 bases and J by 1 base, with 7 bases between the two germline ends. CDR3 size: 14 residues. CDR1 and CDR2 from the germline V gene are SGHAT and FQDESV (reference sequence). Here the CDR3 reads CASSFGGSYNEQFF. As DNA, the CDR3 is TGTGCCAGCAGCTTTGGGGGGTCCTACAATGAGCAGTTCTTC.

The rearrangement joins TRBV4-1 to TRBJ2-7; D possibly corresponds to TRBD2 (5 bases). Deletions cut 3 bases from V and 3 bases from J, with 21 bases between. The CDR3 is 17 amino acids. Germline loops: CDR1 MGHRA, CDR2 YSYEKL. The CDR3 region is CASSQPSSCSPFYEQYF. The CDR3 DNA is TGCGCCAGCAGCCAGCCCTCTAGCTGTAGTCCCTTCTACGAGCAGTACTTC.

The V call is TRBV10-3, the J call TRBJ2-6; TRBD1 is a possible D gene (5 bases). CDR1 and CDR2 from the germline V gene are ENHRY and SYGVKD. Trimming took off 8 bases at V and 19 bases at J, with 24 bases between the two ends. The CDR3 covers 13 residues. The DNA for the CDR3 is TGTGCCATCCTGAGCGCTGGGGCCAAGGTCTTAACTTTC. It encodes CAILSAGAKVLTF.

On this clonotype itself: Just one base apart from a much larger clone, this may be a read error. V gene TRBV6-5 combines with J gene TRBJ1-4; possible D gene TRBD1, 5 bases. This CDR3 is built from 14 residues. Germline-derived CDR1 and CDR2 are MNHEY and SVGAGI. V lost 10 bases and J lost 8, with 20 bases in between. CDR3 DNA: TGTGCCAACAGAAACGGAGGGGAAGGAGAAAAACTGTTTTTT. Its protein is CANRNGGEGEKLFF.

As concerns this clonotype: At one of its ends the junction is not consistent with the germline gene, which may arise from a read error. The chain uses TRBV6-2 or TRBV6-3 and TRBJ2-2; possibly TRBD2 for D (7 bases). Per germline, CDR1 MNHEY and CDR2 SVGEGT. The CDR3 runs to 15 residues. For the CDR3, the DNA is TGTGCCAGCAGTTGCGAGGGCGGGGGCTACGGGGAGCTCTTTTTT. It encodes CASSCEGGGYGELFF.

A remark on this clonotype: A read error is possible here, since a much larger clone lies one base away. The J gene is TRBJ1-2, the V gene TRBV20-1, with TRBD1 matching 9 bases. Germline lookup yields CDR1 DFQATT and CDR2 SNEGSKA (reference sequence). The CDR3 length is 13 residues. The CDR3 DNA reads TGCGGTGCGGACAGGGGATCTAACTATGGCTACACCTTC. Encoded protein: CGADRGSNYGYTF.

Remarks on this clonotype: An end of the junction differs from the germline gene, which may be a read error. V is TRBV11-2 and J is TRBJ2-5; D assignment may be TRBD1 or TRBD2 (6 bases each). CDR1 is SGHAT and CDR2 is FQNNGV in the germline V gene. The CDR3 totals 15 residues. Here the CDR3 reads CACSLDLGGGETHYF. CDR3 nucleotides: TGCGCCTGCAGCTTAGATCTGGGGGGCGGGGAGACCCATTACTTC.

In regard to this clonotype: A read error may explain this, as a much larger clone is one base away. The rearrangement uses TRBV4-1 and TRBJ2-2; D is unresolved. CDR1 is MGHRA and CDR2 is YSYEKL in the germline V gene. The CDR3 length is 14 residues. The chain's CDR3 is CANSQDFQTGELFF. Here the CDR3 DNA reads TGCGCCAACAGCCAAGATTTTCAGACCGGGGAGCTGTTTTTT.

On this clonotype itself: A much larger clone sits a single nucleotide away, making a read error possible. V is TRBV29-1 and J is TRBJ1-1; TRBD1 aligns across 8 bases. The germline V gene encodes CDR1 SQVTM and CDR2 ANQGSEA. The CDR3 extends over 15 amino acids. Trimming took 4 bases from V and 4 from J; bases not matched to a gene: 11. The CDR3 DNA follows: TGCAGCGTTGGGATGGACAGGGATGTTAGCACTGAAGCTTTCTTT. Its translation: CSVGMDRDVSTEAFF.